One and the same sample provided the 22 T cell receptor beta chains below, sequenced in a study of CD8 T cells in Susac syndrome. Random hexamers were used to reverse transcribe about 0.5 to 1 ug of RNA. TCRdb passed the immunoSEQ multiplex PCR reads through MiXCR, listing each CDR3 protein once. The sample carries over 140,000 distinct CDR3 sequences, 95% recorded once. Sequenced sample: CD4+ T cells from PBMCs. The receptors come from a human donor with Susac syndrome.

The chain carries TRBV5-4 and TRBJ2-1; D could derive from TRBD1 or TRBD2 (5 bases each). V gave up 0 bases and J gave up 1 base, with 11 bases separating them. This CDR3 is built from 16 residues. Per germline, CDR1 SGHNT and CDR2 YYREEE (reference sequence). The chain's CDR3 is CASSLEGRGSYNEQFF. The CDR3 coding sequence is TGTGCCAGCAGCTTGGAGGGGCGAGGGTCCTACAATGAGCAGTTCTTC.

The V and J genes are TRBV29-1 and TRBJ1-1; no clear D. Germline V gene sequence: CDR1 SQVTM, CDR2 ANQGSEA. This CDR3 has 13 amino acids. V was trimmed by 6 bases and J by 2 bases, leaving 13 bases between them. CDR3 in amino acids: CSVDRAVNTEAFF. CDR3 bases: TGCAGCGTCGACCGGGCCGTCAACACTGAAGCTTTCTTT.

The gene calls are TRBV6-2 or TRBV6-3 and TRBJ1-2; D gene ambiguous. Between the trimmed V and J ends, which lost 1 base and 5 bases, there was a span of 11 bases. The germline CDR1 and CDR2 sequences are MNHEY and SVGEGT. The CDR3 is 14 residues long. As DNA, the CDR3 is TGTGCCAGCAGTTACTTGGGGATGGGGTATGGCTACACCTTC. Encoded protein: CASSYLGMGYGYTF.

This clonotype was detected only once. The chain combines TRBV25-1 with TRBJ2-2; D unclear. CDR1 is MGHDK and CDR2 is SYGVNS in the germline V gene. CDR3 length equals 14 residues. Trimming took off 6 bases at V and 1 base at J, with 9 bases between the two ends. CDR3 sequence reads: CASSPPGNTGELFF. In DNA, the CDR3 is TGTGCCAGCAGCCCCCCGGGGAACACCGGGGAGCTGTTTTTT.

CDR3 residues: CSARDTTGANVLTF. Written as DNA, the CDR3 is TGCAGTGCTAGGGATACTACTGGGGCCAACGTCCTGACTTTC. V gene TRBV20-1 combines with J gene TRBJ2-6, with D uncertain. This CDR3 comprises 14 residues. Trimming left V 3 bases short and J 2 bases short, with 8 bases between. Germline CDR1 DFQATT, CDR2 SNEGSKA (reference sequence).

CDR3 amino acids: CASSLRGQVYNEQFF. CDR3 in DNA: TGTGCCAGCAGCCTCAGGGGGCAGGTCTACAATGAGCAGTTCTTC. The chain links TRBV7-9 to TRBJ2-1, with 8 bases matching TRBD1. The CDR3 runs 15 residues. V trimming: 5 bases; J trimming: 3 bases; junction bases outside the gene matches: 6. The germline V gene has CDR1 SEHNR and CDR2 FQNEAQ (reference sequence).

This rearrangement joins TRBV6-5 to TRBJ1-2; TRBD1 matches 11 bases. Trimming at V came to 2 bases and at J to 4 bases, leaving 3 bases not matched to a gene. From germline, CDR1 is MNHEY and CDR2 SVGAGI. This CDR3 contains 15 residues. The CDR3 sequence is CASSYGGQGVYGYTF. CDR3 sequence (DNA): TGTGCCAGCAGTTACGGGGGACAGGGGGTCTATGGCTACACCTTC.

The chain combines TRBV30 with TRBJ1-1; a possible D gene is TRBD1 (5 bases). From germline, CDR1 is GTSNPN and CDR2 SVGIG (reference sequence). The CDR3 has 12 amino acids. With 3 bases removed from V and 6 bases from J, the gap between germline ends came to 11 bases. The CDR3 region has the DNA TGTGCCTGGAGCCGACAGTCGGCTGAAGCTTTCTTT. This encodes CAWSRQSAEAFF.

The J gene is TRBJ2-3, the V gene TRBV30; D is ambiguous. CDR1 GTSNPN and CDR2 SVGIG come from the germline V gene (reference sequence). With 5 bases removed from V and 0 bases from J, the gap between germline ends came to 9 bases. This CDR3 spans 13 amino acids. CDR3 residues: CAWAPWSTDTQYF. DNA for the CDR3: TGTGCCTGGGCCCCTTGGAGCACAGATACGCAGTATTTT.

V gene TRBV3-1 combines with J gene TRBJ2-1, with D maybe TRBD2 (7 bases). V lost 9 bases to trimming and J lost 0 bases, with 12 bases between them. CDR3 size: 14 residues. Germline V gives CDR1 LGHDT, CDR2 YNNKEL (reference sequence). In DNA, the CDR3 is TGTGCCAGTAGGGGGGGCCGCTCCTACAATGAGCAGTTCTTC. Its translation: CASRGGRSYNEQFF.

The chain couples TRBV29-1 to TRBJ2-7, with a tentative D call TRBD2 (6 bases). Trimming removed 7 bases at V and 7 bases at J, with 26 bases between. CDR1 is SQVTM and CDR2 is ANQGSEA in the germline V gene. The length of the CDR3 is 15 residues. The CDR3 bases are TGCAGCGGGGAGGCCATTGGCAGGCGGGCGGGGGAGCAGTACTTC. Amino acid sequence: CSGEAIGRRAGEQYF.

The V gene is TRBV7-3, the J gene TRBJ2-5, with TRBD1 matching 9 bases. After removal of 0 bases from V and 5 bases from J, the junction contained 4 bases not matched to a gene. The CDR3 sequence is 15 residues long. Germline CDR1 and CDR2: SGHTA and FQGTGA. The CDR3 DNA is TGTGCCAGCAGCTTAACGGGGACAGGGATGGAGACCCAGTACTTC. It translates to CASSLTGTGMETQYF.

The rearrangement joins TRBV6-5 to TRBJ2-1, with 8 positions matching TRBD1. CDR1 is MNHEY, CDR2 SVGAGI, per germline. V was clipped by 7 bases and J by 7 bases; unmatched bases: 9. The CDR3 has 14 residues. The CDR3 is CASIGGRGPNEQFF. The CDR3 nucleotides are TGTGCCAGCATAGGGGGCAGGGGGCCGAATGAGCAGTTCTTC.

The chain uses TRBV20-1 and TRBJ1-2; D is possibly TRBD1 (5 bases). V dropped 3 bases and J dropped 1 base, with 15 bases sitting between them. The CDR3 runs 15 residues. Germline lookup yields CDR1 DFQATT and CDR2 SNEGSKA (reference sequence). As DNA, the CDR3 is TGCAGTGCTAGGGGACTCCGCGGGATTAACTATGGCTACACCTTC. The encoded protein is CSARGLRGINYGYTF.

This chain uses TRBV20-1 with TRBJ2-7, with 11 bases aligning to TRBD2. Trimming removed 6 bases from V and 12 bases from J; junction bases left unmatched: 19. The germline CDR1 and CDR2 sequences are DFQATT and SNEGSKA (reference sequence). The CDR3 contains 15 residues. The CDR3 sequence: CSAPAPTSGSAIPYF. The CDR3 DNA follows: TGCAGTGCCCCTGCCCCAACTAGCGGGAGCGCAATTCCGTACTTC.

The chain recombines TRBV12-3 or TRBV12-4 with TRBJ2-1; 9 positions agree with TRBD2. CDR3 length equals 17 residues. Losses at the gene ends were 3 bases for V and 7 bases for J; bases not matched to a gene: 13. The CDR3 coding sequence is TGTGCCAGCAGTTTTGGTTATGCGGCGGGAGGGGGAAATGAGCAGTTCTTC. It codes for CASSFGYAAGGGNEQFF.

This clonotype was seen once. One end of the junction is discordant with germline, which a read error may explain. This sequence joins TRBV12-3 or TRBV12-4 and TRBJ2-7; tentatively, D is TRBD1 (5 bases). This CDR3 has 15 amino acids. The CDR3 loop is CASSLGAQSSYEQYF. CDR3 in DNA: TGTGCCAGCAGCTTAGGGGCCCAGAGCTCCTACGAGCAGTACTTC.

This chain connects TRBV30 to TRBJ2-3; 7 bases map to TRBD2. This CDR3 contains 14 residues. From germline, CDR1 is GTSNPN and CDR2 SVGIG (reference sequence). Trimming removed 4 bases from V and 6 bases from J; junction bases left unmatched: 10. As DNA, the CDR3 is TGTGCCTGGATGGCGGGAGTTGGGTCGGATACGCAGTATTTT. Residues: CAWMAGVGSDTQYF.

This clonotype was observed once. The chain has TRBV7-9 and TRBJ2-3; 13 positions match TRBD2. Germline CDR1 reads SEHNR; CDR2 reads FQNEAQ (reference sequence). The CDR3 is 16 amino acids. J gave up 0 bases and V 8 bases, and 5 bases lay outside the gene matches. Here the CDR3 DNA reads TGTGCCAGCGGCGGGACTAGCGGGGCTAGCACAGATACGCAGTATTTT. Amino acids: CASGGTSGASTDTQYF.

This chain links TRBV30 with TRBJ2-1; 7 bases match TRBD2. Germline V gene sequence: CDR1 GTSNPN, CDR2 SVGIG (reference sequence). This CDR3 contains 16 residues. The trim removed 1 base at V and 1 base at J, leaving 7 bases unmatched. This chain's CDR3 is CAWSALGRASYNEQFF. CDR3 DNA: TGTGCCTGGAGTGCCCTAGGGAGGGCATCCTACAATGAGCAGTTCTTC.

The chain joins TRBV7-2 to TRBJ2-5; 11 bases fit TRBD1. The CDR3 sequence is 14 residues long. Looked up from germline, CDR1 is SGHTA and CDR2 is FQGNSA. V dropped 5 bases and J dropped 5; count of bases not matched to a gene: 4. The CDR3 bases are TGTGCCAGCAGCCCCCGGACAGGGGGCGAGACCCAGTACTTC. Its protein product is CASSPRTGGETQYF.

This chain connects TRBV18 to TRBJ1-2; D may be TRBD1 (5 bases). The CDR3 sequence is 14 residues long. Germline-derived CDR1 and CDR2 are KGHSH and LQKENI. Trimming took 2 bases from V and 5 from J, leaving 12 bases between them. The CDR3 DNA is TGTGCCAGCTCACCAGCGGGGGAGGCATATGGCTACACCTTC. It is translated as CASSPAGEAYGYTF.